The 26 T cell receptor beta chains listed next were all sequenced from one sample in a study of cytomegalovirus exposure and HLA in healthy donors. Generated by immunoSEQ multiplex PCR, the TCRdb table keeps only in-frame clones and is missing some. The data contain about 240,000 clones, approximately 83% of them singletons. The sequencing input was PBMCs. All receptors derive from a woman aged 30 to 39 in good health and CMV-seropositive.

The V gene is TRBV29-1, the J gene TRBJ2-1; no reliable D call. Germline V gene data show CDR1 as SQVTM and CDR2 as ANQGSEA. CDR3 size: 12 residues. V was clipped by 7 bases and J by 3 bases, with 10 bases between them. CDR3 in DNA: TGCAGCGGTGATCCAGGCTACAATGAGCAGTTCTTC. It translates to CSGDPGYNEQFF.

This clone has more than one count but fewer than ten. The chain uses TRBV18 and TRBJ2-7; 8 nucleotides line up with TRBD1. Germline V gene lookup returns CDR1 KGHSH and CDR2 LQKENI. Unmatched junction bases numbered 4, after V lost 4 bases and J lost 2 bases. This CDR3 contains 14 residues. The CDR3 loop reads CASSLRDRPYEQYF. As DNA, the CDR3 is TGTGCCAGCTCACTCCGGGACAGGCCCTACGAGCAGTACTTC.

J is TRBJ1-2 and V is TRBV10-2; D possibly corresponds to TRBD1 (6 bases). The CDR3 is 14 residues long. Germline V gene lookup returns CDR1 WSHSY and CDR2 SAAADI. V was shortened by 2 bases and J by 5 bases, with 12 bases between the two germline ends. The CDR3 DNA reads as TGCGCCAGCAGTGAGCCGGTAGGGGGTTATGGCTACACCTTC. Amino acids: CASSEPVGGYGYTF.

The chain uses TRBV19 and TRBJ2-7; the match to TRBD1 covers 9 bases. CDR1 and CDR2 (germline): LNHDA, SQIVND (reference sequence). V was clipped by 5 bases and J by 2 bases; unmatched bases: 7. The CDR3 runs to 15 residues. The CDR3 sequence: CASSGTGTGPYEQYF. In nucleotides, the CDR3 is TGTGCCAGTAGTGGGACCGGGACAGGGCCCTACGAGCAGTACTTC.

The CDR3 protein is CASSGAIQETQYF. The CDR3 nucleotides read TGCGCCAGCAGCGGAGCGATCCAGGAGACCCAGTACTTC. The rearrangement uses TRBV5-1 and TRBJ2-5; no clear D. The V end was cut by 4 bases, the J end by 5 bases, with 12 bases between. The CDR3 covers 13 residues. CDR1 is SGHRS and CDR2 is YFSETQ in the germline V gene.

The CDR3 DNA reads TGCGCCAGCAGCTTGAGCGGGGAACAAGAGACCCAGTACTTC. Encoded protein: CASSLSGEQETQYF. The chain is built from TRBV5-1 and TRBJ2-5; TRBD2 matches at 7 bases. Losses at the gene ends were 1 base for V and 2 bases for J; bases not matched to a gene: 2. The CDR3 is made up of 14 amino acids. Germline V gene data show CDR1 as SGHRS and CDR2 as YFSETQ.

The V gene is TRBV19, the J gene TRBJ2-2, with D possibly being TRBD2 (6 bases). The CDR3 loop spans 14 amino acids. Trimming removed 5 bases from V and 9 bases from J, with 16 bases in between. Germline loops: CDR1 LNHDA, CDR2 SQIVND (reference sequence). Written as DNA, the CDR3 is TGTGCCAGTAGTTCGGATATTAGCGGTTGGGAGCTGTTTTTT. The encoded protein is CASSSDISGWELFF. The whole variable domain, remainder taken from reference TRBV19 and TRBJ2-2, is DGGITQSPKYLFRKEGQNVTLSCEQNLNHDAMYWYRQDPGQGLRLIYYSQIVNDFQKGDIAEGYSVSREKKESFPLTVTSAQKNPTAFYLCASSSDISGWELFFGEGSRLTVL.

V usage is TRBV10-3 and J usage is TRBJ2-1; D unresolved. Per the germline V gene, CDR1 is ENHRY and CDR2 is SYGVKD. The CDR3 covers 14 residues. V lost 4 bases, J lost 4 bases, and 11 bases lay in between. CDR3 protein: CAISGSALYNEQFF. CDR3 coding DNA: TGTGCCATCAGTGGTTCAGCACTATACAATGAGCAGTTCTTC.

The rearrangement uses TRBV10-3 and TRBJ2-7, with 9 bases lining up with TRBD1. The CDR3 extends over 14 amino acids. Germline V CDR1 and CDR2: ENHRY, SYGVKD. Trimming cost V 7 bases and J 4 bases; bases outside gene matches: 8. As DNA, the CDR3 is TGTGCCATCAATGCCGGGACAGGGATATACGAGCAGTACTTC. Its protein is CAINAGTGIYEQYF.

The chain recombines TRBV27 with TRBJ2-5, with D perhaps TRBD2 (6 bases). CDR3 size: 17 residues. Per germline, CDR1 MNHEY and CDR2 SMNVEV (reference sequence). V lost 1 base to trimming and J lost 4 bases, with 19 bases between them. In nucleotides, the CDR3 is TGTGCCAGCAGTTTATACGGCGGGACCCTCACGGGAGAGACCCAGTACTTC. Amino acid sequence: CASSLYGGTLTGETQYF.

The chain employs TRBV9 and TRBJ2-7; D perhaps matches TRBD2 (6 bases). This CDR3 region has 15 residues. CDR1 SGDLS and CDR2 YYNGEE come from the germline V gene. Trimming pared 0 bases from V and 2 bases from J, leaving 12 bases between. The chain's CDR3 is CASSVGVLATYEQYF. In DNA form, the CDR3 reads TGTGCCAGCAGCGTAGGGGTACTAGCCACCTACGAGCAGTACTTC.

The rearrangement uses TRBV9 and TRBJ1-2, with a tentative D call TRBD1 (5 bases). The CDR3 spans 16 residues. From germline, CDR1 is SGDLS and CDR2 YYNGEE. Trimming cost V 0 bases and J 4 bases, with 16 bases left between them. The CDR3 loop reads CASSVDSVQGTYGYTF. CDR3 nucleotides: TGTGCCAGCAGCGTAGATTCGGTGCAGGGAACCTATGGCTACACCTTC.

J is TRBJ1-2 and V is TRBV7-3; 8 bases match TRBD1. Germline V lookup: CDR1 SGHTA, CDR2 FQGTGA. V dropped 1 base and J dropped 7; count of bases not matched to a gene: 5. This CDR3 has 14 amino acids. The CDR3 coding sequence is TGTGCCAGCAGCTTAATGACAGGGGATTTTGGCTACACCTTC. This encodes CASSLMTGDFGYTF. Using reference TRBV7-3 and TRBJ1-2 for the parts outside the CDR3, the full variable domain is GAGVSQTPSNKVTEKGKYVELRCDPISGHTALYWYRQSLGQGPEFLIYFQGTGAADDSGLPNDRFFAVRPEGSVSTLKIQRTERGDSAVYLCASSLMTGDFGYTFGSGTRLTVV.

This chain links TRBV29-1 with TRBJ2-7; D is possibly TRBD1 (6 bases). The length of the CDR3 is 12 residues. V gave up 4 bases and J gave up 3 bases, with 10 bases separating them. Germline assignment: CDR1 SQVTM and CDR2 ANQGSEA. The CDR3 DNA reads TGCAGCGTTGGGCTACAGGGCTACGAGCAGTACTTC. The encoded protein is CSVGLQGYEQYF.

For the CDR3, the DNA is TGTGCCAGCAGTTTGGCCCTTTACGAGCAGTACTTC. Amino acid sequence: CASSLALYEQYF. The chain carries TRBV28 and TRBJ2-7; D gene ambiguous. Germline V gene lookup returns CDR1 MDHEN and CDR2 SYDVKM. V lost 3 bases, J lost 4 bases, and 7 bases lay in between. This CDR3 region has 12 residues.

The chain uses TRBV7-3 and TRBJ2-7; maybe TRBD2 (5 bases). V shed 3 bases and J shed 4 bases, with 10 bases lying between them. The length of the CDR3 is 13 residues. Germline CDR1 is SGHTA and CDR2 is FQGTGA. CDR3 amino acids: CASSFGRDYEQYF. The CDR3 region has the DNA TGTGCCAGCAGCTTCGGACGGGATTACGAGCAGTACTTC.

Only one count was recorded for this clone. The chain employs TRBV9 and TRBJ2-7, with D maybe TRBD2 (5 bases). The V end lost 0 bases, the J end lost 0 bases, and 13 bases lay between the germline ends. CDR1 is SGDLS and CDR2 is YYNGEE in the germline V gene. CDR3 length: 16 residues. CDR3 DNA sequence: TGTGCCAGCAGCGTAGCCGAGGGTCGAAGCTCCTACGAGCAGTACTTC. This codes for CASSVAEGRSSYEQYF.

The table lists this clone with a count of one. The V and J genes are TRBV4-2 and TRBJ1-4; the match to TRBD1 covers 8 bases. From germline, CDR1 is LGHNA and CDR2 YNFKEQ. V dropped 4 bases and J dropped 2; count of bases not matched to a gene: 3. This CDR3 has 15 amino acids. CDR3 nucleotide sequence: TGTGCCAGCAGCCTGACAGGGGCCACTAATGAAAAACTGTTTTTT. Its translation is CASSLTGATNEKLFF.

CDR3 sequence: CASSFSGSEDTQYF. The CDR3 DNA reads TGCGCCAGCAGCTTTAGCGGGAGTGAAGATACGCAGTATTTT. The V call is TRBV5-1, the J call TRBJ2-3, with 9 nucleotides matching TRBD2. Germline trimming cut 2 bases from V and 5 bases from J; bases unmatched to any gene: 3. The germline V gene has CDR1 SGHRS and CDR2 YFSETQ. This CDR3 spans 14 amino acids.

The chain recombines TRBV5-1 with TRBJ1-1; D is uncertain. CDR3 length: 14 residues. V was clipped by 0 bases and J by 1 base, with 7 bases between them. Germline CDR1 and CDR2: SGHRS and YFSETQ. The CDR3 sequence is CASSLVLSNTEAFF. CDR3 bases: TGCGCCAGCAGCTTGGTATTGTCGAACACTGAAGCTTTCTTT.

The chain has TRBV28 and TRBJ2-5; maybe TRBD1 (5 bases). The V end lost 1 base, the J end lost 3 bases, and 12 bases lay between the germline ends. The CDR3 extends over 15 amino acids. The germline V gene encodes CDR1 MDHEN and CDR2 SYDVKM. The CDR3 sequence is CASSLFRGGEETQYF. CDR3 in DNA: TGTGCCAGCAGTTTATTTAGGGGTGGGGAAGAGACCCAGTACTTC.

The rearrangement joins TRBV5-1 to TRBJ2-7, with 8 bases that match TRBD2. V lost 1 base, J lost 5 bases, and 5 bases stayed unmatched. Germline CDR1 and CDR2: SGHRS and YFSETQ. This CDR3 has 14 residues. The CDR3, as DNA: TGCGCCAGCAGCTTGAGAGCGGGAGAGGACGAGCAGTACTTC. It specifies CASSLRAGEDEQYF. Based on the CDR3 plus reference TRBV5-1 and TRBJ2-7, the full variable domain is KAGVTQTPRYLIKTRGQQVTLSCSPISGHRSVSWYQQTPGQGLQFLFEYFSETQRNKGNFPGRFSGRQFSNSRSEMNVSTLELGDSALYLCASSLRAGEDEQYFGPGTRLTVT.

The V gene is TRBV19, the J gene TRBJ2-1, with TRBD1 identical over 9 bases. J lost 1 base, V lost 7 bases, and 5 bases had no gene match. From germline, CDR1 is LNHDA and CDR2 SQIVND (reference sequence). The CDR3 length is 15 residues. CDR3: CASISTGGSYNEQFF. CDR3 nucleotide sequence: TGTGCCAGTATTTCGACAGGGGGGTCCTACAATGAGCAGTTCTTC.

This sequence joins TRBV7-9 and TRBJ1-1; weak D call: TRBD1 (5 bases). The V and J ends lost 3 bases and 6 bases respectively, with 11 bases between them. This CDR3 is built from 13 residues. Per germline, CDR1 SEHNR and CDR2 FQNEAQ (reference sequence). The CDR3 sequence: CASSFKGFAEAFF. CDR3 DNA: TGTGCCAGCAGCTTCAAGGGGTTCGCTGAAGCTTTCTTT.

This chain links TRBV2 with TRBJ2-4; 13 positions match TRBD2. V lost 2 bases to trimming and J lost 7 bases; unmatched junction nucleotides: 2. The CDR3 sequence is 15 residues long. CDR1 is SNHLY and CDR2 is FYNNEI in the germline V gene. CDR3 sequence (DNA): TGTGCCAGCAGTGAAATACTAGCGGGAGGGAACATTCAGTACTTC. This gives the protein CASSEILAGGNIQYF. Full variable domain (rest looked up from reference TRBV2 and TRBJ2-4): EPEVTQTPSHQVTQMGQEVILRCVPISNHLYFYWYRQILGQKVEFLVSFYNNEISEKSEIFDDQFSVERPDGSNFTLKIRSTKLEDSAMYFCASSEILAGGNIQYFGAGTRLSVL.

The J gene is TRBJ2-7, the V gene TRBV6-1, with 8 bases matching TRBD2. This CDR3 comprises 15 residues. V lost 7 bases to trimming and J lost 4 bases; unmatched junction nucleotides: 12. Germline V gene sequence: CDR1 MNHNS, CDR2 SASEGT. The CDR3 spells CASKFTAGGGYEQYF. The CDR3 region has the DNA TGTGCCAGCAAGTTCACGGCGGGAGGAGGATACGAGCAGTACTTC.